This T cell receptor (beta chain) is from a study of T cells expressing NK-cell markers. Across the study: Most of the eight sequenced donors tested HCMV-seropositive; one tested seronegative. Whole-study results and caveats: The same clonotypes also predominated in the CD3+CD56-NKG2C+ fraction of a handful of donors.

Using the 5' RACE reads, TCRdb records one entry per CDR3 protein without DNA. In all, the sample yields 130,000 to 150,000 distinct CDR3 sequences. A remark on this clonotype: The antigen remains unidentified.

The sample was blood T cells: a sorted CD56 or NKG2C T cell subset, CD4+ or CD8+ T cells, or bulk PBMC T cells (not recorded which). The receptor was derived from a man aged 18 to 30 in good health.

The CDR3 spells CASSEVYPWRAGELFF. J is TRBJ2-2 and V is TRBV6-1; TCRdb selects TRBD2, and the lack of DNA leaves this call unchecked. The CDR3 sequence is 16 residues long. The germline V gene has CDR1 MNHNS and CDR2 SASEGT.